This T cell receptor beta chain originates from a study of OX40 agonist ivuxolimab in advanced cancers. Findings and caveats of the study: Among the lowest levels of clonal expansion were found in partial responders at 0.1-3.0 mg/kg.

Produced via immunoSEQ multiplex PCR; TCRdb's table is partial and in-frame only. The sample lists 70,000 or so clones, 80% to 90% occurring once. As to this clone: Its antigen remains unknown.

Germline V CDR1 and CDR2: LNHDA, SQIVND (reference sequence). This CDR3 has 17 amino acids. V was clipped by 4 bases and J by 1 base, with 18 bases between them. The clonotype comes from an adult with an advanced solid tumor such as melanoma, head and neck, liver or kidney cancer. The sequenced sample was CD4+ or CD8+ T cells sorted from blood, obtained in a trial of the OX40 agonist ivuxolimab. This rearrangement joins TRBV19 to TRBJ2-3; D not resolved. CDR3 sequence: CASSSLGRTDGTDTQYF. The CDR3 region has the DNA TGTGCCAGTAGTAGTCTGGGTCGGACCGACGGCACAGATACGCAGTATTTT.